The 5 T cell receptor beta chains below come from one sample, sequenced in a study of cytomegalovirus exposure and HLA in healthy donors (dated by TCRdb to about 2017). The library was built by means of the immunoSEQ multiplex PCR assay. The multiplex PCR relied on a mix of 60 forward primers for TCR Vbeta segments and 13 reverse primers for TCR Jbeta segments. This is the immuneACCESS table as TCRdb keeps it, with only in-frame sequences that have V and J called. A part of the clones is gone; compared with another copy, unresolved V genes explain less than half, and the rest is unexplained. For this sample the table gives about 190,000 clones, of which just under 75% were detected only once. About 4.6% of the sample is in the top ten clones. What was sequenced was PBMCs. These receptors all come from a man younger than 40 in good health and CMV-seropositive.

The chain employs TRBV18 and TRBJ2-7; 12 nucleotides line up with TRBD1. Germline V gene sequence: CDR1 KGHSH, CDR2 LQKENI. The trim removed 3 bases at V and 3 bases at J, leaving 3 bases unmatched. The CDR3 has 15 amino acids. The CDR3 coding sequence is TGTGCCAGCTCACCGGGACAGGGGGCGTACTACGAGCAGTACTTC. Protein sequence: CASSPGQGAYYEQYF.

The rearrangement joins TRBV7-9 to TRBJ2-1; a weak D match, TRBD1 (5 bases). CDR3 length: 14 amino acids. Germline V gene sequence: CDR1 SEHNR, CDR2 FQNEAQ (reference sequence). V shed 4 bases and J shed 7 bases, with 14 bases lying between them. The DNA of the CDR3 is TGTGCCAGCAGCTCGACGTCCAGGGTGAATGAGCAGTTCTTC. Translating gives CASSSTSRVNEQFF.

The chain has TRBV11-3 and TRBJ2-1; 7 bases line up with TRBD1. With V trimmed by 3 bases and J by 6 bases, 8 bases remained unmatched. CDR1 and CDR2 (germline): SGHNT, YENEEA. The CDR3 sequence is 15 residues long. The CDR3 loop is CASSFVAGGGNEQFF. As DNA, the CDR3 is TGTGCCAGCAGCTTCGTGGCAGGGGGTGGCAATGAGCAGTTCTTC.

This chain uses TRBV28 with TRBJ2-5; 13 nucleotides agree with TRBD2. V dropped 4 bases and J dropped 4; count of bases not matched to a gene: 6. Germline CDR1 is MDHEN and CDR2 is SYDVKM. The CDR3 sequence is 16 residues long. The CDR3 loop is CASSSWTSGSGETQYF. The CDR3 DNA reads TGTGCCAGCAGTTCCTGGACTAGCGGGAGTGGAGAGACCCAGTACTTC.

Note on this clone: One end of the junction fails to match germline, which may point to a read error. The gene calls are TRBV28 and TRBJ2-3; TRBD2 matches at 8 bases. Per germline, CDR1 MDHEN and CDR2 SYDVKM. This CDR3 spans 13 amino acids. The CDR3 DNA sequence: TGTGCCAGCAACGGAGTAGCGGGAAGAGGCAGTATTTTT. Translating gives CASNGVAGRGSIF.